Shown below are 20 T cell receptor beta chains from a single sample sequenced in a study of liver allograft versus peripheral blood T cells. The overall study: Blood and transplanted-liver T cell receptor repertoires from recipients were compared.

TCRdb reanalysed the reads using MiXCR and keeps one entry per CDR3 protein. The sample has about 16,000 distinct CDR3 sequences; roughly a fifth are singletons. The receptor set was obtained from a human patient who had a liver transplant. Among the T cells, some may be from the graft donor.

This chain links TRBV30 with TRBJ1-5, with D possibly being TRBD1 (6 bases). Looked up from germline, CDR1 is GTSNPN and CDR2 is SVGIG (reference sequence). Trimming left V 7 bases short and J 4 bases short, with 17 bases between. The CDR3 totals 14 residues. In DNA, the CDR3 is TGTGCCTCGCATGAAGGACAGAATAATCAGCCCCAGCATTTT. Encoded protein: CASHEGQNNQPQHF.

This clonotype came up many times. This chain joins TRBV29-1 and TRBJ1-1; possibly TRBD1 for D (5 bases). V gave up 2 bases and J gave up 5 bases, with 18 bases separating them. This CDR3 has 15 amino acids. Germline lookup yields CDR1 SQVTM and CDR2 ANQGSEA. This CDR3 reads CSVERGRWERTEAFF. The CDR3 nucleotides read TGCAGCGTTGAAAGGGGACGGTGGGAACGAACTGAAGCTTTCTTT.

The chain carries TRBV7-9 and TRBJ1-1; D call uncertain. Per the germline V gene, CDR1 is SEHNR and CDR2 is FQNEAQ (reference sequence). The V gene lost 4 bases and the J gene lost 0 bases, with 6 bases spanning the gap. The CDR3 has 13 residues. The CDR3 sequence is CASSSLMNTEAFF. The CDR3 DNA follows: TGTGCCAGCAGCTCCCTTATGAACACTGAAGCTTTCTTT.

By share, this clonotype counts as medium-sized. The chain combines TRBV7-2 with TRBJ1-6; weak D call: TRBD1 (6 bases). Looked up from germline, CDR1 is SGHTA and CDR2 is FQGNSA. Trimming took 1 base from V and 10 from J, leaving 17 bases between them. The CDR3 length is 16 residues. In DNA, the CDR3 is TGTGCCAGCAGCTTAGAATCGGGGGCAAGAGGGTCACCCCTCCACTTT. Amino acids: CASSLESGARGSPLHF. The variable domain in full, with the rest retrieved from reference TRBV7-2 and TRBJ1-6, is GAGVSQSPSNKVTEKGKDVELRCDPISGHTALYWYRQSLGQGLEFLIYFQGNSAPDKSGLPSDRFSAERTGGSVSTLTIQRTQQEDSAVYLCASSLESGARGSPLHFGNGTRLTVT.

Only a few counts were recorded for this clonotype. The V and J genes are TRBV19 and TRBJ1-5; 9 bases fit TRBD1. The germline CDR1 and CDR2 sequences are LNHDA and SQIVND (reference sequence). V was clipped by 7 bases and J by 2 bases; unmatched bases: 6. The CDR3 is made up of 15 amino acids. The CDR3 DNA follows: TGTGCCAGTAACGCACAGGGGGCGGGCAATCAGCCCCAGCATTTT. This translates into CASNAQGAGNQPQHF.

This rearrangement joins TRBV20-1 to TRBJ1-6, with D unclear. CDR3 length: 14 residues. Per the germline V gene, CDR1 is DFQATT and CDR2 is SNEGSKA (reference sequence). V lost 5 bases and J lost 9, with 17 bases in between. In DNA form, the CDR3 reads TGCAGTGCTGCACCCTTTGGAAGAAGTTCACCCCTCCACTTT. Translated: CSAAPFGRSSPLHF.

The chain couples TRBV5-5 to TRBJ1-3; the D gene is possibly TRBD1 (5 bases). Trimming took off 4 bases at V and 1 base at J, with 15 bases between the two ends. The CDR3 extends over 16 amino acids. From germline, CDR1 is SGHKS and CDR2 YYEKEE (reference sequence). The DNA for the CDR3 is TGTGCCAGCAGCGATACCAGGGAAAGGTCTGGAAACACCATATATTTT. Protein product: CASSDTRERSGNTIYF. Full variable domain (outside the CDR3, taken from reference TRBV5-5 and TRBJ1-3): DAGVTQSPTHLIKTRGQQVTLRCSPISGHKSVSWYQQVLGQGPQFIFQYYEKEERGRGNFPDRFSARQFPNYSSELNVNALLLGDSALYLCASSDTRERSGNTIYFGEGSWLTVV.

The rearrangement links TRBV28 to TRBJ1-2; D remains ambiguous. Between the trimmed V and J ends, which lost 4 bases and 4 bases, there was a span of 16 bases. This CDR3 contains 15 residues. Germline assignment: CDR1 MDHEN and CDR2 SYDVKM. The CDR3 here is CASSSPVGNFYGYTF. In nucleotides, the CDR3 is TGTGCCAGCAGTTCCCCCGTCGGGAATTTCTATGGCTACACCTTC.

The CDR3 loop reads CASSLGPNQPQHF. CDR3 DNA: TGTGCCAGCAGCTTAGGCCCAAATCAGCCCCAGCATTTT. V gene TRBV13 combines with J gene TRBJ1-5; no clear D gene. The CDR3 totals 13 residues. Trimming cost V 0 bases and J 4 bases, with 4 bases left between them. From germline, CDR1 is PRHDT and CDR2 FYEKMQ (reference sequence).

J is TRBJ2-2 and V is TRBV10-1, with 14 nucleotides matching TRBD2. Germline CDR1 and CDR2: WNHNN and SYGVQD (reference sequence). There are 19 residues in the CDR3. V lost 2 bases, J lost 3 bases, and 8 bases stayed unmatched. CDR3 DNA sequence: TGCGCCAGCAGTGAGATAGGACTAGCGGGGGGCCTATACACCGGGGAGCTGTTTTTT. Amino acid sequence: CASSEIGLAGGLYTGELFF.

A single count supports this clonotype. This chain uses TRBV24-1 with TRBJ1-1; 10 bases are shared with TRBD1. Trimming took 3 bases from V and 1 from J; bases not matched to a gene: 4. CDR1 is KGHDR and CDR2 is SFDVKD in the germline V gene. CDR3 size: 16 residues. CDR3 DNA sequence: TGTGCCACCAGTGATGGACAGGGGGACACGAACACTGAAGCTTTCTTT. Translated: CATSDGQGDTNTEAFF.

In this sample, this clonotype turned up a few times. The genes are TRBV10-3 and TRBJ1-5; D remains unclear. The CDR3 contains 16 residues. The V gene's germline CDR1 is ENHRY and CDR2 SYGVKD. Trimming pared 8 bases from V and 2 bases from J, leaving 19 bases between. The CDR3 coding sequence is TGTGCCATCGCCGGACGGCCGAGTCTTGGCAATCAGCCCCAGCATTTT. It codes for CAIAGRPSLGNQPQHF.

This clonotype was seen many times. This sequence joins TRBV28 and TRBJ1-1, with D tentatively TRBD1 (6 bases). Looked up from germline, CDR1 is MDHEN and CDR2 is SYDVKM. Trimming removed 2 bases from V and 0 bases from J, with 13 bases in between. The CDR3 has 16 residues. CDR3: CASSLPGAVMNTEAFF. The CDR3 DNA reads TGTGCCAGCAGTTTACCAGGGGCCGTTATGAACACTGAAGCTTTCTTT.

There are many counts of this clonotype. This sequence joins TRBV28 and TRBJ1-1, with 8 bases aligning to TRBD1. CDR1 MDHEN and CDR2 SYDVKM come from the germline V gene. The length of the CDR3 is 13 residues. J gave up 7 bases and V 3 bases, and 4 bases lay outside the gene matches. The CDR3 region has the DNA TGTGCCAGCAGTTTGTCAGGGGGCTTTGAAGCTTTCTTT. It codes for CASSLSGGFEAFF.

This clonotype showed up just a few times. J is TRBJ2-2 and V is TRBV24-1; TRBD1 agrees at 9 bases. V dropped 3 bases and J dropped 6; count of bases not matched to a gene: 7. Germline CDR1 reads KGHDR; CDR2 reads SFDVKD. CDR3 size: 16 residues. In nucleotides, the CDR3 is TGTGCCACCAGTGATCCCGGGACAGGGTTTGCCGGGGAGCTGTTTTTT. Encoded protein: CATSDPGTGFAGELFF.

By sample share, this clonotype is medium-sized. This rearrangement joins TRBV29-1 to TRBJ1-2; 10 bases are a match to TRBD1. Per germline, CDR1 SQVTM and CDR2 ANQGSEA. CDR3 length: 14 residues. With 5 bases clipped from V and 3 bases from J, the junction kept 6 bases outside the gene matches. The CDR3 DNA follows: TGCAGCGTTCGACAGGGGGCGTCCTACTATGGCTACACCTTC. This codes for CSVRQGASYYGYTF.

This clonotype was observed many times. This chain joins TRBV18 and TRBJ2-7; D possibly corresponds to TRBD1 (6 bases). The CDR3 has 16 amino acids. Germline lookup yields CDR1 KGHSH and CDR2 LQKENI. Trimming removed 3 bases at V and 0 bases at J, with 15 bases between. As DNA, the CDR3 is TGTGCCAGCTCACCTCAGATGCAGGGGAGCTCCTACGAGCAGTACTTC. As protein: CASSPQMQGSSYEQYF.

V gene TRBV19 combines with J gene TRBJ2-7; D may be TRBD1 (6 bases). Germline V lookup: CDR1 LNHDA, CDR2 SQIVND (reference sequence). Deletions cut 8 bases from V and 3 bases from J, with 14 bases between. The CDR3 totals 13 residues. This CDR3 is CASASGGVYEQYF. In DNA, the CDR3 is TGTGCCAGTGCTAGTGGGGGCGTCTACGAGCAGTACTTC.

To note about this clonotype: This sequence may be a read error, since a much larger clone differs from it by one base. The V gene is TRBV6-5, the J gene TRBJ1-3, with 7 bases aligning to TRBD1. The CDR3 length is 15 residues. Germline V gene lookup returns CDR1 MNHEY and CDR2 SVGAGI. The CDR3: CDSRRGGSPGNTIYF. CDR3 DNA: TGTGACAGCAGGAGAGGGGGCTCGCCTGGAAACACCATATATTTT.

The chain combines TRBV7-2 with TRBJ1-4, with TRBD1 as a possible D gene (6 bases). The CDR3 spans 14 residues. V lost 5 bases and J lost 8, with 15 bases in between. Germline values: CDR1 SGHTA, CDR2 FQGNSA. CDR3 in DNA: TGTGCCAGCAGCCCCGACAGGTATACGGAAAAACTGTTTTTT. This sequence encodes CASSPDRYTEKLFF.